A selection of T cell receptor beta chains follows, all from one sample in a study of cytomegalovirus exposure and HLA in healthy donors. Assay: immunoSEQ multiplex PCR; the TCRdb copy retains only in-frame clones and omits some. The sample lists 80,000 to 100,000 clones, about 90% occurring once. Sequences were obtained from PBMCs. The receptor set was obtained from a man younger than 30 in good health and CMV-seropositive. Both conserved end residues are part of each CDR3. Fields, in order: J gene, D gene, V gene, clone size, CDR3 protein, CDR3 DNA. The D gene is left open where the match is weak. Where a row states a size, it is once, few, many or the class of an expanded clone; other rows omit it.

j_call: TRBJ1-1; d_call: NA; v_call: TRBV19; clone_size: NA; cdr3_aa: CASSPLDFNTEAFF; cdr3_nt: TGTGCCAGTAGTCCCTTGGACTTTAACACTGAAGCTTTCTTT
j_call: TRBJ2-7; d_call: NA; v_call: TRBV5-4; clone_size: NA; cdr3_aa: CASSLDSSSYEQYF; cdr3_nt: TGTGCCAGCAGCTTGGACAGTAGCTCCTACGAGCAGTACTTC
j_call: TRBJ1-6; d_call: NA; v_call: TRBV30; clone_size: once; cdr3_aa: CAWSVSWRGISPLHF; cdr3_nt: TGTGCCTGGAGTGTATCGTGGAGGGGTATCTCACCCCTCCACTTT
j_call: TRBJ2-1; d_call: TRBD2; v_call: TRBV6-5; clone_size: once; cdr3_aa: CASSYSSPSGNEQFF; cdr3_nt: TGTGCCAGCAGTTACTCGTCGCCTAGCGGCAATGAGCAGTTCTTC
j_call: TRBJ2-1; d_call: NA; v_call: TRBV28; clone_size: NA; cdr3_aa: CASADWNEQFF; cdr3_nt: TGTGCCAGCGCGGACTGGAATGAGCAGTTCTTC
j_call: TRBJ2-7; d_call: NA; v_call: TRBV6-5; clone_size: NA; cdr3_aa: CASSKHTGNTYEQYF; cdr3_nt: TGTGCCAGCAGCAAACACACAGGGAACACCTACGAGCAGTACTTC
j_call: TRBJ2-7; d_call: NA; v_call: TRBV5-6; clone_size: NA; cdr3_aa: CASSLGSGGASYEQYF; cdr3_nt: TGTGCCAGCAGCTTGGGGTCCGGGGGAGCATCTTACGAGCAGTACTTC
j_call: TRBJ2-1; d_call: NA; v_call: TRBV19; clone_size: few; cdr3_aa: CASKTGINEQFF; cdr3_nt: TGTGCCAGTAAGACAGGTATCAATGAGCAGTTCTTC
j_call: TRBJ1-2; d_call: NA; v_call: TRBV6-1; clone_size: NA; cdr3_aa: CASSFSGNGYTF; cdr3_nt: TGTGCCAGCAGTTTTTCAGGGAATGGCTACACCTTC
j_call: TRBJ2-1; d_call: TRBD2; v_call: TRBV2; clone_size: NA; cdr3_aa: CASKETSGKYNEQFF; cdr3_nt: TGTGCCAGCAAAGAGACTAGCGGAAAATACAATGAGCAGTTCTTC
j_call: TRBJ1-1; d_call: NA; v_call: TRBV6-5; clone_size: NA; cdr3_aa: CASSYGGYGGNTEAFF; cdr3_nt: TGTGCCAGCAGTTACGGGGGGTATGGGGGGAACACTGAAGCTTTCTTT
j_call: TRBJ2-3; d_call: TRBD2; v_call: TRBV7-9; clone_size: NA; cdr3_aa: CASSNSGRTIGTDTQYF; cdr3_nt: TGTGCCAGCAGCAATAGCGGGAGGACAATCGGCACAGATACGCAGTATTTT
j_call: TRBJ2-7; d_call: NA; v_call: TRBV28; clone_size: NA; cdr3_aa: CASSGSGNEQYF; cdr3_nt: TGTGCCAGCAGTGGATCAGGGAACGAGCAGTACTTC
j_call: TRBJ2-3; d_call: NA; v_call: TRBV28; clone_size: NA; cdr3_aa: CASSTTSTDTQYF; cdr3_nt: TGTGCCAGCAGTACCACTAGCACAGATACGCAGTATTTT
j_call: TRBJ2-1; d_call: TRBD2; v_call: TRBV9; clone_size: NA; cdr3_aa: CASSTNRLFAGGNDEQFF; cdr3_nt: TGTGCCAGCAGCACAAATCGGCTGTTCGCGGGGGGTAATGATGAGCAGTTCTTC
j_call: TRBJ2-5; d_call: TRBD2; v_call: TRBV5-4; clone_size: NA; cdr3_aa: CASSRNGLAVVGETQYF; cdr3_nt: TGTGCCAGCAGCCGAAATGGCCTAGCGGTCGTTGGGGAGACCCAGTACTTC
j_call: TRBJ1-1; d_call: NA; v_call: TRBV6-6; clone_size: NA; cdr3_aa: CASSNDRGTEAFF; cdr3_nt: TGTGCCAGCAGCAACGACCGGGGCACTGAAGCTTTCTTT
j_call: TRBJ2-5; d_call: NA; v_call: TRBV7-2; clone_size: few; cdr3_aa: CASSFQGQETQYF; cdr3_nt: TGTGCCAGCAGCTTTCAGGGTCAGGAGACCCAGTACTTC
j_call: TRBJ1-4; d_call: NA; v_call: TRBV10-3; clone_size: NA; cdr3_aa: CAISDGQGLEKLFF; cdr3_nt: TGTGCCATCAGTGACGGGCAGGGTTTGGAAAAACTGTTTTTT
j_call: TRBJ2-2; d_call: NA; v_call: TRBV5-1; clone_size: NA; cdr3_aa: CASSDSDTGELFF; cdr3_nt: TGCGCCAGCAGCGATAGCGACACCGGGGAGCTGTTTTTT
j_call: TRBJ2-3; d_call: NA; v_call: TRBV7-2; clone_size: NA; cdr3_aa: CASSLAIQADTQYF; cdr3_nt: TGTGCCAGCAGCTTAGCTATTCAGGCAGATACGCAGTATTTT
j_call: TRBJ2-7; d_call: NA; v_call: TRBV4-1; clone_size: NA; cdr3_aa: CASSQDRYRTNYEQYF; cdr3_nt: TGCGCCAGCAGCCAAGATAGGTATAGGACTAACTACGAGCAGTACTTC
j_call: TRBJ2-3; d_call: TRBD1; v_call: TRBV5-1; clone_size: NA; cdr3_aa: CASSPETGASSTDTQYF; cdr3_nt: TGCGCCAGCAGCCCCGAGACAGGGGCGTCTAGCACAGATACGCAGTATTTT
j_call: TRBJ1-1; d_call: NA; v_call: TRBV11-2; clone_size: few; cdr3_aa: CASGRGGPEAFF; cdr3_nt: TGTGCCTCGGGGAGGGGGGGCCCGGAAGCTTTCTTT
j_call: TRBJ2-1; d_call: TRBD2; v_call: TRBV9; clone_size: NA; cdr3_aa: CASSVDPSGYNEQFF; cdr3_nt: TGTGCCAGCAGCGTAGACCCTAGCGGGTACAATGAGCAGTTCTTC
j_call: TRBJ2-2; d_call: NA; v_call: TRBV6-4; clone_size: NA; cdr3_aa: CASRLDTNTGELFF; cdr3_nt: TGTGCCAGCAGACTGGACACAAACACCGGGGAGCTGTTTTTT
j_call: TRBJ2-7; d_call: NA; v_call: TRBV21-1; clone_size: NA; cdr3_aa: CASSKAVKGRFSYEQYF; cdr3_nt: TGTGCCAGCAGCAAAGCGGTAAAGGGGCGTTTCTCCTACGAGCAGTACTTC
j_call: TRBJ1-1; d_call: NA; v_call: TRBV7-6; clone_size: NA; cdr3_aa: CASSRSQGYTEAFF; cdr3_nt: TGTGCCAGCAGCCGCTCGCAGGGGTACACTGAAGCTTTCTTT
j_call: TRBJ1-2; d_call: NA; v_call: TRBV7-2; clone_size: NA; cdr3_aa: CASSLVPGRASNYGYTF; cdr3_nt: TGTGCCAGCAGCTTAGTTCCGGGCAGGGCCTCGAACTATGGCTACACCTTC
j_call: TRBJ2-1; d_call: TRBD1; v_call: TRBV28; clone_size: NA; cdr3_aa: CASSPHSTGTGARNEQFF; cdr3_nt: TGTGCCAGCAGTCCCCACTCAACCGGGACAGGGGCAAGGAATGAGCAGTTCTTC
j_call: TRBJ2-7; d_call: TRBD1; v_call: TRBV28; clone_size: NA; cdr3_aa: CASSLQGAREQYF; cdr3_nt: TGTGCCAGCAGTTTACAGGGGGCGCGGGAGCAGTACTTC
j_call: TRBJ2-5; d_call: TRBD1; v_call: TRBV14; clone_size: NA; cdr3_aa: CASSQFGTGEETQYF; cdr3_nt: TGTGCCAGCAGCCAGTTCGGGACAGGCGAAGAGACCCAGTACTTC
j_call: TRBJ1-5; d_call: NA; v_call: TRBV12-5; clone_size: NA; cdr3_aa: CASGYNQPQHF; cdr3_nt: TGTGCTAGTGGCTACAATCAGCCCCAGCATTTT
j_call: TRBJ2-5; d_call: NA; v_call: TRBV5-1; clone_size: NA; cdr3_aa: CASSLRTIQETQYF; cdr3_nt: TGCGCCAGCAGCTTACGGACTATCCAAGAGACCCAGTACTTC
j_call: TRBJ2-2; d_call: TRBD1; v_call: TRBV28; clone_size: NA; cdr3_aa: CASSLTGGSLTGTGELFF; cdr3_nt: TGTGCCAGCAGTTTGACAGGGGGCAGCTTAACTGGGACCGGGGAGCTGTTTTTT
j_call: TRBJ2-7; d_call: NA; v_call: TRBV7-9; clone_size: once; cdr3_aa: CASSSPRDEAYEQYF; cdr3_nt: TGTGCCAGCAGCTCTCCCAGGGATGAGGCCTACGAGCAGTACTTC
j_call: TRBJ2-2; d_call: TRBD2; v_call: TRBV6-4; clone_size: NA; cdr3_aa: CASSKRGGDGTGELFF; cdr3_nt: TGTGCCAGCAGCAAGCGGGGGGGCGACGGCACCGGGGAGCTGTTTTTT
j_call: TRBJ1-2; d_call: NA; v_call: TRBV21-1; clone_size: NA; cdr3_aa: CASSRTGVEETNYGYTF; cdr3_nt: TGTGCCAGCAGCAGAACAGGGGTGGAGGAGACTAACTATGGCTACACCTTC
j_call: TRBJ2-7; d_call: NA; v_call: TRBV5-1; clone_size: NA; cdr3_aa: CASRDRGRTHEQYF; cdr3_nt: TGCGCCAGCAGAGATCGGGGGAGGACACACGAGCAGTACTTC
j_call: TRBJ1-2; d_call: NA; v_call: TRBV11-1; clone_size: NA; cdr3_aa: CASSFTTPNYGYTF; cdr3_nt: TGTGCCAGCAGCTTTACCACTCCTAACTATGGCTACACCTTC
j_call: TRBJ2-1; d_call: NA; v_call: TRBV28; clone_size: NA; cdr3_aa: CASSLSGVFEQFF; cdr3_nt: TGTGCCAGCAGTTTATCCGGAGTCTTTGAGCAGTTCTTC
j_call: TRBJ2-7; d_call: NA; v_call: TRBV5-1; clone_size: NA; cdr3_aa: CASSYQLGLSYEQYF; cdr3_nt: TGCGCCAGCAGCTACCAATTGGGCCTATCCTACGAGCAGTACTTC
j_call: TRBJ2-5; d_call: TRBD2; v_call: TRBV7-2; clone_size: NA; cdr3_aa: CASSLAGLVPGQETQYF; cdr3_nt: TGTGCCAGCAGCTTAGCGGGACTAGTCCCGGGTCAAGAGACCCAGTACTTC
j_call: TRBJ1-6; d_call: TRBD1; v_call: TRBV4-1; clone_size: NA; cdr3_aa: CASSQNVQGASYNSPLHF; cdr3_nt: TGCGCCAGCAGCCAGAACGTCCAGGGGGCATCCTATAATTCACCCCTCCACTTT
j_call: TRBJ2-2; d_call: TRBD2; v_call: TRBV6-6; clone_size: NA; cdr3_aa: CASSYREVGGTGELFF; cdr3_nt: TGTGCCAGCAGTTATCGGGAGGTCGGGGGCACCGGGGAGCTGTTTTTT
j_call: TRBJ1-4; d_call: TRBD1; v_call: TRBV5-1; clone_size: NA; cdr3_aa: CASSLTGAAKLFF; cdr3_nt: TGCGCCAGCAGCTTGACAGGGGCGGCAAAACTGTTTTTT
j_call: TRBJ2-3; d_call: NA; v_call: TRBV5-6; clone_size: NA; cdr3_aa: CASSPRSGIPLTDTQYF; cdr3_nt: TGTGCCAGCAGCCCGAGATCGGGAATACCGCTCACAGATACGCAGTATTTT
j_call: TRBJ2-7; d_call: NA; v_call: TRBV29-1; clone_size: NA; cdr3_aa: CSVSQNEQYF; cdr3_nt: TGCAGCGTCTCCCAGAACGAGCAGTACTTC